Below, 31 T cell receptor beta chains from the same sample are listed, as sequenced in a study of cytomegalovirus exposure and HLA in healthy donors. Some clones are missing from TCRdb's copy, which holds only in-frame ones; the method was immunoSEQ multiplex PCR. Seen here are more than 250,000 clones, roughly 87% observed once, and the top ten hold about 1%. The sample taken for sequencing was PBMCs. These receptors all come from a woman between 25 and 40 years old in good health and CMV-seropositive.

V is TRBV19 and J is TRBJ2-3; the D gene could be TRBD1 or TRBD2 (6 bases each). The CDR3 runs to 17 residues. Trimming left V 4 bases short and J 0 bases short, with 17 bases between. Per germline, CDR1 LNHDA and CDR2 SQIVND (reference sequence). CDR3 sequence (DNA): TGTGCCAGTAGTACCCCGGGTGGGGGGCTTAGCACAGATACGCAGTATTTT. Its protein is CASSTPGGGLSTDTQYF.

The V call is TRBV25-1, the J call TRBJ1-2; the D gene is possibly TRBD1 (6 bases). Trimming removed 6 bases from V and 6 bases from J, with 20 bases in between. Germline V gene lookup returns CDR1 MGHDK and CDR2 SYGVNS. The CDR3 runs 15 residues. CDR3 region: CASSRVQGRGDGYTF. The CDR3 nucleotides read TGTGCCAGCAGCAGGGTACAGGGACGGGGGGATGGCTACACCTTC.

The rearrangement joins TRBV4-3 to TRBJ1-1; a possible D gene is TRBD1 (5 bases). V shed 1 base and J shed 0 bases, with 12 bases lying between them. The CDR3 consists of 16 residues. Looked up from germline, CDR1 is LGHNA and CDR2 is YSLEER. The CDR3 reads CASSQGTPLMNTEAFF. CDR3 sequence (DNA): TGCGCCAGCAGCCAAGGGACACCACTAATGAACACTGAAGCTTTCTTT.

The chain uses TRBV6-5 and TRBJ1-2, with 9 nucleotides matching TRBD1. The V gene's germline CDR1 is MNHEY and CDR2 SVGAGI. The CDR3 loop spans 15 amino acids. Trimming cost V 6 bases and J 3 bases; bases outside gene matches: 8. In nucleotides, the CDR3 is TGTGCCAGCAGCGGCGGACAGGGGCGCCACTATGGCTACACCTTC. Protein: CASSGGQGRHYGYTF.

The chain is built from TRBV2 and TRBJ2-3; 13 bases line up with TRBD2. With V trimmed by 8 bases and J by 9 bases, 11 bases remained unmatched. Germline assignment: CDR1 SNHLY and CDR2 FYNNEI. There are 15 residues in the CDR3. CDR3 DNA sequence: TGTGCCAGCGACATGGGACTAGCGGGATTGGAGACGCAGTATTTT. Translation: CASDMGLAGLETQYF.

V gene TRBV4-3 combines with J gene TRBJ2-2; 8 bases agree with TRBD2. V lost 2 bases to trimming and J lost 6 bases; unmatched junction nucleotides: 8. This CDR3 comprises 16 residues. The germline V gene encodes CDR1 LGHNA and CDR2 YSLEER. The CDR3 nucleotides are TGCGCCAGCAGCCAACGCGTCGGGGGGGTCGCCGGGGAGCTGTTTTTT. The encoded protein is CASSQRVGGVAGELFF.

This clone was seen only once. This chain connects TRBV6-1 to TRBJ2-5, with 13 nucleotides matching TRBD2. This CDR3 has 15 amino acids. Losses at the gene ends were 6 bases for V and 5 bases for J; bases not matched to a gene: 6. CDR1 is MNHNS, CDR2 SASEGT, per germline. The DNA for the CDR3 is TGTGCCAGCAGGGAACTAGCGGGAGGGCGCGAGACCCAGTACTTC. It encodes CASRELAGGRETQYF.

The V call is TRBV9, the J call TRBJ2-5; 14 bases are a match to TRBD2. Germline V gene sequence: CDR1 SGDLS, CDR2 YYNGEE. V lost 2 bases and J lost 4; bases outside the gene matches: 4. The CDR3 runs to 16 residues. CDR3 sequence: CASSVGLAGARETQYF. CDR3 DNA: TGTGCCAGCAGCGTGGGACTAGCGGGAGCGCGAGAGACCCAGTACTTC.

This clone was seen once. This rearrangement joins TRBV27 to TRBJ2-7, with TRBD2 matching 13 bases. Trimming removed 5 bases from V and 2 bases from J; junction bases left unmatched: 6. The CDR3 is 16 residues long. CDR1 is MNHEY, CDR2 SMNVEV, per germline (reference sequence). For the CDR3, the DNA is TGTGCCAGCAGTCGACTAGCGGGAGGACTAACCTACGAGCAGTACTTC. Its protein product is CASSRLAGGLTYEQYF.

The chain has TRBV27 and TRBJ1-2; 9 nucleotides agree with TRBD1. CDR3 length: 14 amino acids. V shed 6 bases, J shed 6 bases, and the junction held 8 bases outside the gene matches. Germline V CDR1 and CDR2: MNHEY, SMNVEV (reference sequence). The CDR3 DNA sequence: TGTGCCAGCAGACAGGACAGGGGTAAAGATGGCTACACCTTC. It is translated as CASRQDRGKDGYTF.

This chain uses TRBV2 with TRBJ2-1, with D possibly matching TRBD2 (5 bases). The CDR3 is 14 amino acids. Trimming removed 7 bases from V and 0 bases from J, with 10 bases in between. Germline CDR1 is SNHLY and CDR2 is FYNNEI. The CDR3 nucleotides read TGTGCCAGCATGACTATTAACTCCTACAATGAGCAGTTCTTC. Translating it yields CASMTINSYNEQFF. The full variable domain, rest sourced from reference TRBV2 and TRBJ2-1, is EPEVTQTPSHQVTQMGQEVILRCVPISNHLYFYWYRQILGQKVEFLVSFYNNEISEKSEIFDDQFSVERPDGSNFTLKIRSTKLEDSAMYFCASMTINSYNEQFFGPGTRLTVL.

This clone was detected only a few times. The V and J genes are TRBV29-1 and TRBJ1-2, with 7 bases that match TRBD1. The germline V gene has CDR1 SQVTM and CDR2 ANQGSEA. Trimming removed 7 bases from V and 4 bases from J; junction bases left unmatched: 12. CDR3 size: 14 residues. The CDR3 is CSALRDRPLYGYTF. Written as DNA, the CDR3 is TGCAGCGCCCTCCGGGACAGACCCCTCTATGGCTACACCTTC.

This clone came up a few times. This chain links TRBV11-2 with TRBJ1-5; tentative D call: TRBD1 (6 bases). V was trimmed by 5 bases and J by 0 bases, leaving 11 bases between them. The CDR3 has 15 residues. CDR1 is SGHAT, CDR2 FQNNGV, per germline. The CDR3 nucleotides read TGTGCCAGCAGCAAAGGGACAAATAGCAATCAGCCCCAGCATTTT. This sequence encodes CASSKGTNSNQPQHF.

The chain is built from TRBV14 and TRBJ1-1; TRBD1 might be the D (6 bases). CDR1 SGHDN and CDR2 FVKESK come from the germline V gene. The CDR3 spans 14 residues. The V gene lost 4 bases and the J gene lost 4 bases, with 13 bases spanning the gap. CDR3 sequence: CASSPPGGATEAFF. In DNA, the CDR3 is TGTGCCAGCAGCCCCCCCGGGGGGGCCACTGAAGCTTTCTTT.

The chain is built from TRBV9 and TRBJ2-2; TRBD1 aligns across 8 bases. In germline, CDR1 is SGDLS, CDR2 YYNGEE. The CDR3 is 16 residues long. V lost 4 bases to trimming and J lost 5 bases; unmatched junction nucleotides: 10. CDR3 DNA sequence: TGTGCCAGCAGCTCCGCGACAGGGGTAGGGACCGGGGAGCTGTTTTTT. Residues: CASSSATGVGTGELFF.

This clone showed up just a few times. V usage is TRBV2 and J usage is TRBJ1-5, with 10 positions matching TRBD1. V dropped 8 bases and J dropped 7; count of bases not matched to a gene: 11. Germline assignment: CDR1 SNHLY and CDR2 FYNNEI. This CDR3 spans 15 amino acids. The CDR3 coding sequence is TGTGCCAGCTCCGTGGGGACAGGGGAGGGGCAGCCCCAGCATTTT. Translating gives CASSVGTGEGQPQHF.

J is TRBJ1-2 and V is TRBV5-1; 8 bases fit TRBD1. With 4 bases clipped from V and 4 bases from J, the junction kept 12 bases outside the gene matches. Germline V gives CDR1 SGHRS, CDR2 YFSETQ. This CDR3 contains 16 residues. The CDR3 bases are TGCGCCAGCAGCGCCCTCGGACAGGGTGGGACCTATGGCTACACCTTC. The encoded protein is CASSALGQGGTYGYTF.

The chain uses TRBV2 and TRBJ2-1; 7 bases fit TRBD1. The CDR3 runs to 15 residues. CDR1 and CDR2 from the germline V gene are SNHLY and FYNNEI. The V gene end was trimmed by 7 bases and the J gene end by 4 bases; junction bases not matched to a gene: 10. The CDR3 nucleotides are TGTGCCAGCATAATTGGGAGACAGGGTTACAATGAGCAGTTCTTC. It yields the protein CASIIGRQGYNEQFF.

The chain links TRBV7-7 to TRBJ2-5; possible D gene TRBD1, 6 bases. The CDR3 has 15 residues. Trimming took 4 bases from V and 1 from J, leaving 13 bases between them. Per the germline V gene, CDR1 is SSHAT and CDR2 is FNYEAQ (reference sequence). Written as DNA, the CDR3 is TGTGCCAGCAGCTCAGCCAGGGGTCCCCAAGAGACCCAGTACTTC. It codes for CASSSARGPQETQYF.

The CDR3 here is CASSLGTLATNEKLFF. CDR3 nucleotides: TGTGCCAGCAGTTTAGGCACCCTTGCAACTAATGAAAAACTGTTTTTT. The chain uses TRBV28 and TRBJ1-4, with D hard to call. Germline V gene lookup returns CDR1 MDHEN and CDR2 SYDVKM. The CDR3 runs to 16 residues. V lost 2 bases and J lost 0, with 10 bases in between.

The chain employs TRBV27 and TRBJ2-5; 9 bases line up with TRBD2. The germline gives CDR1 MNHEY, CDR2 SMNVEV (reference sequence). V trimming: 6 bases; J trimming: 5 bases; junction bases outside the gene matches: 10. The CDR3 is 15 amino acids. The CDR3 nucleotides read TGTGCCAGCAGCCCCGCGGGAGGGAGTGTGGAGACCCAGTACTTC. The encoded protein is CASSPAGGSVETQYF.

The V and J genes are TRBV29-1 and TRBJ2-5, with D unresolved. Trimming took off 7 bases at V and 2 bases at J, with 8 bases between the two ends. Germline V gene data show CDR1 as SQVTM and CDR2 as ANQGSEA. The CDR3 is 11 amino acids. Here the CDR3 reads CSALSQETQYF. The CDR3 DNA follows: TGCAGCGCCTTATCACAAGAGACCCAGTACTTC.

J is TRBJ2-5 and V is TRBV15, with 7 bases lining up with TRBD2. This CDR3 is 13 amino acids long. The V gene end was trimmed by 6 bases and the J gene end by 3 bases; junction bases not matched to a gene: 4. CDR1 and CDR2 from the germline V gene are LNHNV and YYDKDF (reference sequence). The DNA of the CDR3 is TGTGCCACCAGGGGAGGGGTCGAAGAGACCCAGTACTTC. Translating gives CATRGGVEETQYF.

The rearrangement joins TRBV9 to TRBJ2-3; 13 bases are shared with TRBD2. This CDR3 comprises 18 residues. The germline CDR1 and CDR2 sequences are SGDLS and YYNGEE. V shed 3 bases and J 6 bases; nucleotides not matched to a gene: 13. CDR3 sequence reads: CASSAPVRTSGRGDTQYF. The CDR3 DNA reads as TGTGCCAGCAGCGCCCCGGTACGGACTAGCGGGAGAGGGGATACGCAGTATTTT.

The chain links TRBV14 to TRBJ2-7; no definite D call. CDR3 length: 10 residues. V lost 4 bases to trimming and J lost 5 bases, with 3 bases between them. Germline V lookup: CDR1 SGHDN, CDR2 FVKESK. Written as DNA, the CDR3 is TGTGCCAGCAGCCCCCACGAGCAGTACTTC. Its translation: CASSPHEQYF.

V gene TRBV5-1 combines with J gene TRBJ2-2; possible D gene TRBD1, 5 bases. Trimming took off 2 bases at V and 0 bases at J, with 8 bases between the two ends. Germline loops: CDR1 SGHRS, CDR2 YFSETQ. The CDR3 runs 15 residues. In nucleotides, the CDR3 is TGCGCCAGCAGCTTACGCAGGGCGAACACCGGGGAGCTGTTTTTT. Amino acid sequence: CASSLRRANTGELFF.

The CDR3 spells CASSIESSWDRALYGYTF. In DNA, the CDR3 is TGTGCCAGTAGTATAGAGTCGTCTTGGGACAGGGCCCTCTACGGCTACACCTTC. The V and J genes are TRBV19 and TRBJ1-2; 9 positions match TRBD1. J gave up 8 bases and V 0 bases, and 16 bases lay outside the gene matches. Germline CDR1 LNHDA, CDR2 SQIVND (reference sequence). CDR3 length: 18 residues.

This rearrangement joins TRBV30 to TRBJ2-2; TRBD2 aligns across 10 bases. V lost 2 bases and J lost 5; bases outside the gene matches: 14. The CDR3 length is 18 residues. Looked up from germline, CDR1 is GTSNPN and CDR2 is SVGIG (reference sequence). Written as DNA, the CDR3 is TGTGCCTGGAGTCTCAACACCTGGACTAGCGGAGGGACCGGGGAGCTGTTTTTT. Amino acid sequence: CAWSLNTWTSGGTGELFF.

The chain has TRBV9 and TRBJ2-3, with TRBD1 matching 7 bases. This CDR3 comprises 16 residues. J was trimmed by 3 bases and V by 4 bases; bases with no gene match: 11. Germline V lookup: CDR1 SGDLS, CDR2 YYNGEE. The CDR3 region is CASSFRTGPRTDTQYF. CDR3 nucleotide sequence: TGTGCCAGCAGCTTCAGGACAGGCCCGAGGACAGATACGCAGTATTTT.

The rearrangement links TRBV9 to TRBJ1-3, with 7 nucleotides matching TRBD1. This CDR3 is 15 amino acids long. Trimming at V came to 0 bases and at J to 3 bases, leaving 3 bases not matched to a gene. Per germline, CDR1 SGDLS and CDR2 YYNGEE. This chain's CDR3 is CASSVENRGGNTIYF. CDR3 coding DNA: TGTGCCAGCAGCGTAGAGAACAGGGGTGGAAACACCATATATTTT.

The V call is TRBV4-2, the J call TRBJ2-7; TRBD2 matches at 8 bases. The CDR3 contains 15 residues. The junction had 8 bases not matched to a gene; V was cut back by 4 bases and J by 3 bases. Germline values: CDR1 LGHNA, CDR2 YNFKEQ. CDR3 loop: CASSLQREPYYEQYF. As DNA, the CDR3 is TGTGCCAGCAGCCTTCAGCGGGAGCCTTACTACGAGCAGTACTTC.